This paragraph covers one T cell receptor (beta chain) sequence. Its antigen is unknown. This entry comes from a study of cytomegalovirus exposure and HLA in healthy donors. PCR amplification relied on 60 Vbeta primers (plus 13 Jbeta primers). Sequencing used immunoSEQ multiplex PCR; TCRdb keeps in-frame clones, though not all of them. Of fewer than 250,000 clones in the sample, more than 75% were seen once. Findings and limits, study-wide: As a later analysis showed, a missense DCLRE1C variant was linked to trimming of TCR beta V- and J-genes. The investigators catalogued 150 or so TCR beta chains as cytomegalovirus-associated. What was likely a sequencing artifact was a cluster of highly shared sequence variants.

Healthy bone marrow donors formed the donor group. Sequenced input: PBMCs. The TCR sequence derives from a human donor in good health.

This chain's CDR3 is CASSSAASAYGYTF. In DNA form, the CDR3 reads TGTGCCAGCAGTTCCGCGGCTTCCGCCTATGGCTACACCTTC. The chain employs TRBV6-5 and TRBJ1-2; no definite D call. The V gene lost 4 bases and the J gene lost 4 bases, with 13 bases spanning the gap. There are 14 residues in the CDR3. CDR1 MNHEY and CDR2 SVGAGI come from the germline V gene.